Each of the 13 T cell receptor beta chains below was sequenced from the same sample in a study of T cell responses to AZD1222 COVID-19 vaccine. Assay used: immunoSEQ multiplex PCR; TCRdb lists only in-frame clones, some missing. This repertoire shows over 110,000 clones, almost 95% found once; its top ten account for 9% to 9.5%. The sequencing here drew on peripheral blood, taken 28 days after the second AZD1222 dose. The receptors stem from an adult who received the AZD1222 COVID-19 vaccine.

This clone was recorded only once. This chain joins TRBV19 and TRBJ1-2; no clear D. Germline V CDR1 and CDR2: LNHDA, SQIVND (reference sequence). This CDR3 has 11 amino acids. Trimming removed 5 bases at V and 2 bases at J, with 3 bases between. The CDR3 spells CASSGNYGYTF. The DNA for the CDR3 is TGTGCCAGTAGTGGAAACTATGGCTACACCTTC. The variable domain in full, completed from reference TRBV19 and TRBJ1-2, reads DGGITQSPKYLFRKEGQNVTLSCEQNLNHDAMYWYRQDPGQGLRLIYYSQIVNDFQKGDIAEGYSVSREKKESFPLTVTSAQKNPTAFYLCASSGNYGYTFGSGTRLTVV.

CDR3 nucleotide sequence: TGCGCCAGCAGCGTCACCCGATGGGGGGCTTATGGCTACACCTTC. Translation: CASSVTRWGAYGYTF. The chain carries TRBV4-1 and TRBJ1-2; a weak D match, TRBD1 (6 bases). The CDR3 contains 15 residues. The germline V gene has CDR1 MGHRA and CDR2 YSYEKL. V was clipped by 5 bases and J by 5 bases, with 18 bases between them.

On this clone itself: This sample includes further DNA sequences coding for the same CDR3. The rearrangement joins TRBV2 to TRBJ1-1; D ambiguous. Germline-derived CDR1 and CDR2 are SNHLY and FYNNEI. V gave up 6 bases and J gave up 1 base, with 3 bases separating them. The CDR3 has 11 residues. The CDR3 DNA reads as TGTGCCAGCAGGGAGAACACTGAAGCTTTCTTT. Translated: CASRENTEAFF.

The chain combines TRBV9 with TRBJ1-4; TRBD1 might be the D (5 bases). Trimming left V 0 bases short and J 5 bases short, with 11 bases between. CDR3 length equals 15 residues. From germline, CDR1 is SGDLS and CDR2 YYNGEE. CDR3: CASSVGGGINEKLFF. CDR3 sequence (DNA): TGTGCCAGCAGCGTAGGGGGCGGAATAAATGAAAAACTGTTTTTT.

This chain connects TRBV19 to TRBJ2-3; the match to TRBD2 covers 11 bases. J gave up 2 bases and V 10 bases, and 5 bases lay outside the gene matches. The CDR3 loop spans 14 amino acids. Germline-derived CDR1 and CDR2 are LNHDA and SQIVND (reference sequence). The CDR3 loop is CATAGLADTDTQYF. CDR3 nucleotides: TGTGCCACCGCGGGACTAGCGGACACAGATACGCAGTATTTT.

J is TRBJ1-3 and V is TRBV4-2; D unresolved. The CDR3 runs to 13 residues. V was pared by 1 base and J by 1 base, with 2 bases between. Germline CDR1 is LGHNA and CDR2 is YNFKEQ. CDR3 nucleotides: TGTGCCAGCAGCCAAGCTTCTGGAAACACCATATATTTT. It yields the protein CASSQASGNTIYF.

The rearrangement links TRBV4-2 to TRBJ2-1; 9 nucleotides agree with TRBD2. V was clipped by 1 base and J by 4 bases; unmatched bases: 5. The CDR3 runs 16 residues. Germline loops: CDR1 LGHNA, CDR2 YNFKEQ. The CDR3 sequence: CASSQAGGGVYNEQFF. In nucleotides, the CDR3 is TGTGCCAGCAGCCAAGCTGGCGGGGGGGTGTACAATGAGCAGTTCTTC.

The chain employs TRBV19 and TRBJ2-7; 8 bases align to TRBD2. The ends lost 1 base at V and 2 bases at J; junction bases unmatched: 4. CDR1 is LNHDA, CDR2 SQIVND, per germline (reference sequence). CDR3 length: 15 residues. The CDR3 region has the DNA TGTGCCAGTAGTATAGTGACCGGGAGGGCCTACGAGCAGTACTTC. The encoded protein is CASSIVTGRAYEQYF.

V and J are TRBV28 and TRBJ1-1; D ambiguous. Per the germline V gene, CDR1 is MDHEN and CDR2 is SYDVKM. CDR3 length equals 12 residues. Trimming cost V 7 bases and J 11 bases, with 17 bases left between them. CDR3 nucleotide sequence: TGTGCCAGCACTACAGCATCCGGAGGGGCTTTCTTT. This codes for CASTTASGGAFF.

The genes are TRBV7-6 and TRBJ1-1; 9 nucleotides line up with TRBD1. Losses at the gene ends were 5 bases for V and 4 bases for J; bases not matched to a gene: 8. CDR3 length equals 15 residues. The germline CDR1 and CDR2 sequences are SGHVS and FNYEAQ. In nucleotides, the CDR3 is TGTGCCAGCAGCGACCGGGACAGGGTGATCACTGAAGCTTTCTTT. Its protein is CASSDRDRVITEAFF.

This clone was observed a handful of times. This chain joins TRBV4-3 and TRBJ1-1; D ambiguous. The V end was cut by 0 bases, the J end by 2 bases, with 7 bases between. The length of the CDR3 is 14 residues. Germline V lookup: CDR1 LGHNA, CDR2 YSLEER. CDR3 sequence reads: CASSQDLPNTEAFF. DNA of the CDR3: TGCGCCAGCAGCCAAGATCTTCCCAACACTGAAGCTTTCTTT.

The chain links TRBV6-5 to TRBJ1-6, with 9 positions matching TRBD1. Germline V gene sequence: CDR1 MNHEY, CDR2 SVGAGI. This CDR3 has 15 amino acids. The V gene end was trimmed by 7 bases and the J gene end by 6 bases; junction bases not matched to a gene: 7. The chain's CDR3 is CASNSQGAGNSPLHF. CDR3 bases: TGTGCCAGCAATTCACAGGGGGCCGGTAATTCACCCCTCCACTTT.

The chain couples TRBV19 to TRBJ2-1; TRBD2 matches 10 bases. Looked up from germline, CDR1 is LNHDA and CDR2 is SQIVND (reference sequence). The CDR3 is made up of 16 amino acids. Trimming removed 3 bases from V and 4 bases from J; junction bases left unmatched: 6. DNA for the CDR3: TGTGCCAGTAGTATCATATCTAGCGGGAGATACAATGAGCAGTTCTTC. As protein: CASSIISSGRYNEQFF.